These 29 T cell receptor beta chains were all obtained from the same sample, sequenced in a study of sequential checkpoint blockade in melanoma. The data were produced by immunoSEQ multiplex PCR, yet TCRdb's version contains in-frame clones alone and is incomplete. The sample lists 35,000 to 40,000 clones, around nine tenths occurring once. Sample treatment: randomized to nivolumab then ipilimumab (arm A) or the reverse (arm B). The specimen comprised CD8+ T cells sorted from blood (inferred from file names), sampled from a patient given nivolumab and ipilimumab in sequence. The receptors were gathered from a human donor with melanoma.

This chain links TRBV6-5 with TRBJ1-2, with D possibly TRBD1 on 5 matching bases. The CDR3 runs to 15 residues. Germline values: CDR1 MNHEY, CDR2 SVGAGI. V shed 0 bases and J shed 0 bases, with 8 bases lying between them. The CDR3 here is CASSYSSRANYGYTF. The CDR3 region has the DNA TGTGCCAGCAGTTACTCGTCCAGGGCTAACTATGGCTACACCTTC.

This sequence joins TRBV29-1 and TRBJ2-2; TRBD2 matches 7 bases. CDR3 length equals 13 residues. Germline CDR1 reads SQVTM; CDR2 reads ANQGSEA. The DNA of the CDR3 is TGCGCGGGGGAACAAACGAACACCGGGGAGCTGTTTTTT. It encodes CAGEQTNTGELFF.

The chain has TRBV29-1 and TRBJ1-4; D possibly corresponds to TRBD1 (5 bases). V was pared by 4 bases and J by 4 bases, with 10 bases between. Germline CDR1 SQVTM, CDR2 ANQGSEA. The CDR3 extends over 13 amino acids. For the CDR3, the DNA is TGCAGCGTTGCTGGGGGGGATAATGAAAAACTGTTTTTT. This translates into CSVAGGDNEKLFF. The variable domain in full, with the rest retrieved from reference TRBV29-1 and TRBJ1-4, is SAVISQKPSRDICQRGTSLTIQCQVDSQVTMMFWYRQQPGQSLTLIATANQGSEATYESGFVIDKFPISRPNLTFSTLTVSNMSPEDSSIYLCSVAGGDNEKLFFGSGTQLSVL.

This chain connects TRBV28 to TRBJ1-1; 12 bases agree with TRBD1. The germline gives CDR1 MDHEN, CDR2 SYDVKM. This CDR3 has 15 amino acids. Trimming at V came to 8 bases and at J to 6 bases, leaving 10 bases not matched to a gene. This CDR3 reads CASLQGQGAYAEAFF. For the CDR3, the DNA is TGTGCCAGCCTGCAGGGACAGGGGGCGTATGCTGAAGCTTTCTTT.

The J gene is TRBJ2-3, the V gene TRBV4-1; TRBD1 matches 9 bases. V gave up 2 bases and J gave up 5 bases; unmatched junction bases: 5. The CDR3 contains 15 residues. CDR1 and CDR2 from the germline V gene are MGHRA and YSYEKL. The DNA for the CDR3 is TGCGCCAGCAGCCAATCACAGGGGGCAGGAGATACGCAGTATTTT. Its translation: CASSQSQGAGDTQYF.

The rearrangement links TRBV7-3 to TRBJ2-3; D remains ambiguous. CDR1 is SGHTA, CDR2 FQGTGA, per germline. This CDR3 has 16 residues. V was shortened by 1 base and J by 0 bases, with 11 bases between the two germline ends. The CDR3: CASSLRGAASTDTQYF. The CDR3 DNA follows: TGTGCCAGCAGCTTAAGAGGAGCAGCTAGCACAGATACGCAGTATTTT.

The genes are TRBV7-8 and TRBJ1-2; a weak D match, TRBD1 (5 bases). The CDR3 is 14 residues long. The V end lost 2 bases, the J end lost 3 bases, and 10 bases lay between the germline ends. Germline V CDR1 and CDR2: SGHVS, FQNEAQ. The CDR3 DNA sequence: TGTGCCAGCAGCTTACAACAGGAGTACTATGGCTACACCTTC. It yields the protein CASSLQQEYYGYTF.

The genes are TRBV6-1 and TRBJ2-1, with D unresolved. CDR1 and CDR2 from the germline V gene are MNHNS and SASEGT. The V end lost 6 bases, the J end lost 5 bases, and 17 bases lay between the germline ends. The CDR3 loop spans 15 amino acids. As DNA, the CDR3 is TGTGCCAGCAGATCCTCGGGTTATCCAAACAATGAGCAGTTCTTC. Translating it yields CASRSSGYPNNEQFF.

The CDR3 is CASSPIGQGRTDTQYF. CDR3 in DNA: TGTGCCAGCAGTCCCATAGGACAGGGAAGGACAGATACGCAGTATTTT. The chain combines TRBV28 with TRBJ2-3, with 8 bases fitting TRBD1. V shed 5 bases, J shed 3 bases, and the junction held 10 bases outside the gene matches. Germline lookup yields CDR1 MDHEN and CDR2 SYDVKM. The CDR3 length is 16 residues.

The chain employs TRBV27 and TRBJ1-2, with no clear D. The CDR3 runs 14 residues. Between the trimmed V and J ends, which lost 3 bases and 4 bases, there was a span of 12 bases. Germline lookup yields CDR1 MNHEY and CDR2 SMNVEV (reference sequence). CDR3 residues: CASSFGLGVYGYTF. CDR3 sequence (DNA): TGTGCCAGCAGTTTCGGACTGGGTGTCTATGGCTACACCTTC.

V and J are TRBV5-6 and TRBJ2-1; no clear D gene. Germline V CDR1 and CDR2: SGHDT, YYEEEE. V shed 0 bases and J shed 7 bases, with 11 bases lying between them. The CDR3 covers 14 residues. The CDR3 loop reads CASSLGQAGNEQFF. The CDR3, as DNA: TGTGCCAGCAGCTTGGGACAAGCTGGAAATGAGCAGTTCTTC.

This chain links TRBV7-2 with TRBJ1-1; D not certain. The CDR3 runs 14 residues. The germline gives CDR1 SGHTA, CDR2 FQGNSA. Trimming took 0 bases from V and 1 from J, leaving 6 bases between them. The DNA for the CDR3 is TGTGCCAGCAGCTTAGCTGGCCAGAACACTGAAGCTTTCTTT. Its translation: CASSLAGQNTEAFF.

The V and J genes are TRBV28 and TRBJ2-1; 10 nucleotides match TRBD1. Germline-derived CDR1 and CDR2 are MDHEN and SYDVKM. V lost 8 bases and J lost 7; bases outside the gene matches: 11. The CDR3 contains 15 residues. CDR3 nucleotide sequence: TGTGCCAGCTACAACCCGGGACAGGGGAGAAATGAGCAGTTCTTC. It is translated as CASYNPGQGRNEQFF.

V and J are TRBV27 and TRBJ2-7; maybe TRBD1 (5 bases). The V gene's germline CDR1 is MNHEY and CDR2 SMNVEV (reference sequence). There are 14 residues in the CDR3. V was pared by 4 bases and J by 0 bases, with 10 bases between. The CDR3 protein is CASSSDSISYEQYF. The CDR3 coding sequence is TGTGCCAGCAGTTCTGACAGTATCTCCTACGAGCAGTACTTC.

The chain combines TRBV25-1 with TRBJ2-1; tentatively, D is TRBD2 (6 bases). The CDR3 covers 14 residues. From germline, CDR1 is MGHDK and CDR2 SYGVNS. Trimming left V 7 bases short and J 4 bases short, with 14 bases between. This chain's CDR3 is CASTTGLVYNEQFF. The CDR3 bases are TGTGCCAGCACCACGGGACTGGTATACAATGAGCAGTTCTTC.

The chain couples TRBV27 to TRBJ2-3; D is undetermined. The CDR3 is made up of 12 amino acids. Trimming stripped 3 bases from V and 8 bases from J, with 9 bases between. Germline V lookup: CDR1 MNHEY, CDR2 SMNVEV (reference sequence). This CDR3 is CASSFSSGTQYF. DNA of the CDR3: TGTGCCAGCAGTTTTTCCTCGGGTACGCAGTATTTT.

V and J are TRBV9 and TRBJ2-3, with 8 bases matching TRBD2. In germline, CDR1 is SGDLS, CDR2 YYNGEE. The junction had 12 bases not matched to a gene; V was cut back by 4 bases and J by 5 bases. The CDR3 is 16 residues long. This CDR3 reads CASSTQGLVDRDTQYF. In nucleotides, the CDR3 is TGTGCCAGCAGCACTCAGGGACTAGTGGATCGAGATACGCAGTATTTT.

The rearrangement links TRBV9 to TRBJ2-7, with 8 bases aligning to TRBD2. Per germline, CDR1 SGDLS and CDR2 YYNGEE. The CDR3 covers 13 residues. The trim removed 3 bases at V and 2 bases at J, leaving 1 base unmatched. The CDR3 loop is CASSAGGTYEQYF. The CDR3 nucleotides read TGTGCCAGCAGCGCGGGAGGGACCTACGAGCAGTACTTC.

This clone has only one observation. The V and J genes are TRBV2 and TRBJ2-7, with 7 positions matching TRBD2. V lost 2 bases, J lost 2 bases, and 3 bases stayed unmatched. The CDR3 consists of 14 residues. Germline CDR1 is SNHLY and CDR2 is FYNNEI. CDR3 loop: CASSETAGAYEQYF. DNA of the CDR3: TGTGCCAGCAGTGAAACTGCGGGAGCCTACGAGCAGTACTTC. The variable domain in full, completed from reference TRBV2 and TRBJ2-7, reads EPEVTQTPSHQVTQMGQEVILRCVPISNHLYFYWYRQILGQKVEFLVSFYNNEISEKSEIFDDQFSVERPDGSNFTLKIRSTKLEDSAMYFCASSETAGAYEQYFGPGTRLTVT.

The table lists this clone with a count of one. The V and J genes are TRBV27 and TRBJ2-1; 15 bases fit TRBD2. With 2 bases clipped from V and 4 bases from J, the junction kept 0 bases outside the gene matches. CDR3 length equals 16 residues. Looked up from germline, CDR1 is MNHEY and CDR2 is SMNVEV (reference sequence). CDR3: CASSLGTSGGYNEQFF. CDR3 sequence (DNA): TGTGCCAGCAGTTTAGGGACTAGCGGGGGGTACAATGAGCAGTTCTTC.

The chain couples TRBV25-1 to TRBJ2-2, with TRBD2 identical over 13 bases. Germline V CDR1 and CDR2: MGHDK, SYGVNS. After removal of 4 bases from V and 6 bases from J, the junction contained 8 bases not matched to a gene. This CDR3 region has 17 residues. CDR3: CASSALPGTSGAGELFF. The DNA for the CDR3 is TGTGCCAGCAGTGCCCTGCCCGGGACTAGCGGGGCCGGGGAGCTGTTTTTT.

This clone appeared once. Other DNA sequences in the same sample also yield this CDR3. The chain combines TRBV6-5 with TRBJ2-7; TRBD1 aligns across 8 bases. This CDR3 has 13 amino acids. Germline V lookup: CDR1 MNHEY, CDR2 SVGAGI. V trimming: 10 bases; J trimming: 1 base; junction bases outside the gene matches: 6. Here the CDR3 reads CATRDRPSYEQYF. The DNA of the CDR3 is TGTGCCACCCGGGACAGGCCATCCTACGAGCAGTACTTC.

The gene calls are TRBV7-2 and TRBJ2-7; 12 nucleotides line up with TRBD2. This CDR3 is 16 amino acids long. The V and J ends lost 5 bases and 3 bases, in that order; junction bases with no gene match: 8. The germline CDR1 and CDR2 sequences are SGHTA and FQGNSA. In nucleotides, the CDR3 is TGTGCCAGCAGCAGAGGGGGGACTAGCGGGTTCTACGAGCAGTACGTC. Amino acid sequence: CASSRGGTSGFYEQYV.

The J gene is TRBJ2-1, the V gene TRBV25-1; TRBD1 matches 8 bases. Germline V lookup: CDR1 MGHDK, CDR2 SYGVNS. This CDR3 is built from 17 residues. V was pared by 6 bases and J by 4 bases, with 14 bases of the junction left unmatched. CDR3 bases: TGTGCCAGCAGGTATGGGCAGGGGGCCCGGGAATACAATGAGCAGTTCTTC. This encodes CASRYGQGAREYNEQFF. Based on the CDR3 plus reference TRBV25-1 and TRBJ2-1, the full variable domain is EADIYQTPRYLVIGTGKKITLECSQTMGHDKMYWYQQDPGMELHLIHYSYGVNSTEKGDLSSESTVSRIRTEHFPLTLESARPSHTSQYLCASRYGQGAREYNEQFFGPGTRLTVL.

V usage is TRBV9 and J usage is TRBJ2-7; 11 bases line up with TRBD2. The CDR3 length is 16 residues. Trimming took 1 base from V and 6 from J; bases not matched to a gene: 9. The V gene's germline CDR1 is SGDLS and CDR2 YYNGEE. The CDR3 bases are TGTGCCAGCAGCGTATGGGTTAGCGGGAGGGCGTCCGAGCAGTACTTC. Encoded protein: CASSVWVSGRASEQYF.

CDR3 DNA sequence: TGTGCCAGCAGTGAACCTAGCGGGAGTGTGGGAGAGCAGTTCTTC. Its translation: CASSEPSGSVGEQFF. The chain uses TRBV6-1 and TRBJ2-1; the match to TRBD2 covers 10 bases. The CDR3 totals 15 residues. Germline V gives CDR1 MNHNS, CDR2 SASEGT. The V segment lost 2 bases and the J segment 10 bases; nucleotides outside the gene matches: 8.

The rearrangement links TRBV7-9 to TRBJ1-5; TRBD1 aligns across 10 bases. The length of the CDR3 is 14 residues. V dropped 4 bases and J dropped 6; count of bases not matched to a gene: 3. Germline lookup yields CDR1 SEHNR and CDR2 FQNEAQ (reference sequence). The CDR3 spells CASSSGQGSQPQHF. In nucleotides, the CDR3 is TGTGCCAGCAGCTCGGGACAGGGGAGTCAGCCCCAGCATTTT.

The chain joins TRBV2 to TRBJ1-4; perhaps TRBD1 as D (5 bases). CDR3 length equals 13 residues. V was trimmed by 3 bases and J by 8 bases, leaving 10 bases between them. Per the germline V gene, CDR1 is SNHLY and CDR2 is FYNNEI. The CDR3 loop reads CASSDGTTEKLFF. CDR3 coding DNA: TGTGCCAGCAGTGATGGGACTACCGAAAAACTGTTTTTT.

This clone was counted between two and nine times. The gene calls are TRBV7-9 and TRBJ2-7, with 8 bases identical to TRBD2. The CDR3 totals 13 residues. In germline, CDR1 is SEHNR, CDR2 FQNEAQ (reference sequence). V lost 7 bases and J lost 3; bases outside the gene matches: 5. The CDR3 region is CASIHAGGYEQYF. Written as DNA, the CDR3 is TGTGCCAGCATCCATGCGGGAGGCTACGAGCAGTACTTC.